Listed here are 25 T cell receptor beta chains from one sample, sequenced in a study of cytomegalovirus exposure and HLA in healthy donors. Vbeta (60) and Jbeta (13) primers were used in the PCR. Repertoires were generated with immunoSEQ multiplex PCR, while TCRdb's copy carries only in-frame clones and drops some. The sample records around 220,000 clones, approximately 80% being singletons. The sequenced sample was PBMCs. The receptors derive from a girl between 2 and 10 years old in good health and CMV-seronegative.

The chain's CDR3 is CASSEGQNYNSPLHF. DNA for the CDR3: TGTGCCAGCAGTGAGGGACAGAACTATAATTCACCCCTCCACTTT. The chain uses TRBV25-1 and TRBJ1-6, with 7 positions matching TRBD1. This CDR3 is built from 15 residues. Looked up from germline, CDR1 is MGHDK and CDR2 is SYGVNS. V lost 3 bases to trimming and J lost 3 bases; unmatched junction nucleotides: 2.

The chain carries TRBV6-5 and TRBJ2-7; the D gene is possibly TRBD1 (6 bases). The CDR3 consists of 16 residues. V shed 2 bases and J shed 0 bases, with 14 bases lying between them. CDR1 MNHEY and CDR2 SVGAGI come from the germline V gene. The CDR3 protein is CASSYGTTGSSYEQYF. CDR3 in DNA: TGTGCCAGCAGTTACGGGACCACAGGGAGCTCCTACGAGCAGTACTTC.

V gene TRBV25-1 combines with J gene TRBJ2-5; perhaps TRBD2 as D (7 bases). CDR1 MGHDK and CDR2 SYGVNS come from the germline V gene. The CDR3 has 18 residues. V was clipped by 6 bases and J by 5 bases, with 28 bases between them. CDR3 in amino acids: CASSSEKAAGASWETQYF. The CDR3 nucleotides are TGTGCCAGCAGCTCCGAAAAAGCGGCGGGGGCCTCGTGGGAGACCCAGTACTTC.

The chain employs TRBV14 and TRBJ2-7, with D possibly being TRBD2 (6 bases). Trimming cost V 0 bases and J 1 base, with 19 bases left between them. Germline values: CDR1 SGHDN, CDR2 FVKESK. The CDR3 extends over 18 amino acids. CDR3 sequence reads: CASSQDGAGLLRSYEQYF. CDR3 nucleotides: TGTGCCAGCAGCCAAGATGGGGCGGGACTCTTAAGATCCTACGAGCAGTACTTC.

The V and J genes are TRBV7-9 and TRBJ2-2, with TRBD2 identical over 7 bases. Germline V CDR1 and CDR2: SEHNR, FQNEAQ (reference sequence). V was pared by 5 bases and J by 4 bases, with 7 bases of the junction left unmatched. The CDR3 covers 15 residues. In DNA, the CDR3 is TGTGCCAGCAGCCCACTGGGAGGGTCCACCGGGGAGCTGTTTTTT. Translation gives CASSPLGGSTGELFF.

To note about this clone: The junction differs from germline at one of its ends, possibly a read error. The chain recombines TRBV19 with TRBJ2-7, with 13 bases that match TRBD2. Per the germline V gene, CDR1 is LNHDA and CDR2 is SQIVND (reference sequence). The CDR3 is 16 amino acids. DNA for the CDR3: TGTGCCACTAGTGGACTAGCGGGAGAGAGCTCCTACGAGCAGTACTTC. It encodes CATSGLAGESSYEQYF.

A word on this clone: The sample holds other DNA sequences that translate to the same CDR3. The chain recombines TRBV14 with TRBJ1-2; tentative D call: TRBD1 (6 bases). Germline CDR1 SGHDN, CDR2 FVKESK. This CDR3 is built from 14 residues. V shed 1 base and J shed 6 bases, with 12 bases lying between them. The CDR3 protein is CASSQAVGADGYTF. The CDR3 nucleotides read TGTGCCAGCAGCCAAGCGGTGGGGGCGGATGGCTACACCTTC.

This chain uses TRBV13 with TRBJ2-5; the D gene is possibly TRBD2 (6 bases). The germline V gene encodes CDR1 PRHDT and CDR2 FYEKMQ (reference sequence). The CDR3 totals 17 residues. V was clipped by 1 base and J by 0 bases, with 15 bases between them. The CDR3 DNA follows: TGTGCCAGCAGCTTAGATCTGGGGGGAAAGTACCAAGAGACCCAGTACTTC. Translated: CASSLDLGGKYQETQYF. The entire variable domain, with the rest obtained from reference TRBV13 and TRBJ2-5, is as follows: AAGVIQSPRHLIKEKRETATLKCYPIPRHDTVYWYQQGPGQDPQFLISFYEKMQSDKGSIPDRFSAQQFSDYHSELNMSSLELGDSALYFCASSLDLGGKYQETQYFGPGTRLLVL.

This chain links TRBV10-3 with TRBJ1-4; 10 positions match TRBD1. This CDR3 spans 14 amino acids. Germline assignment: CDR1 ENHRY and CDR2 SYGVKD. V trimming: 5 bases; J trimming: 6 bases; junction bases outside the gene matches: 3. Here the CDR3 DNA reads TGTGCCATCAGTCGGGACAGGGGATATGAAAAACTGTTTTTT. Protein: CAISRDRGYEKLFF.

This chain uses TRBV4-1 with TRBJ1-2, with 8 positions matching TRBD1. Germline-derived CDR1 and CDR2 are MGHRA and YSYEKL. V trimming: 4 bases; J trimming: 8 bases; junction bases outside the gene matches: 6. This CDR3 spans 13 amino acids. CDR3 residues: CASSLGTGGGYTF. The CDR3 DNA is TGCGCCAGCAGCCTCGGGACAGGCGGCGGCTACACCTTC.

This chain connects TRBV7-6 to TRBJ1-2; D may be TRBD1 (6 bases). This CDR3 has 15 residues. Germline CDR1 and CDR2: SGHVS and FNYEAQ. Trimming stripped 5 bases from V and 3 bases from J, with 16 bases between. The CDR3 is CASSRGSWADYGYTF. The DNA for the CDR3 is TGTGCCAGCAGCAGGGGGAGTTGGGCGGACTATGGCTACACCTTC.

Here the CDR3 reads CASSPPSAPHTEAFF. CDR3 nucleotide sequence: TGTGCCAGCTCACCACCCAGTGCCCCACACACTGAAGCTTTCTTT. The chain employs TRBV18 and TRBJ1-1; D ambiguous. The V and J ends lost 0 bases and 3 bases respectively, with 11 bases between them. Germline loops: CDR1 KGHSH, CDR2 LQKENI. The CDR3 totals 15 residues.

This clone has only one observation. The chain couples TRBV4-2 to TRBJ1-1, with 9 nucleotides matching TRBD1. The CDR3 is 13 residues long. CDR1 and CDR2 (germline): LGHNA, YNFKEQ. V shed 5 bases, J shed 7 bases, and the junction held 5 bases outside the gene matches. The CDR3 region has the DNA TGTGCCAGCAGCACCTGGACAGGGGATGAAGCTTTCTTT. Translation gives CASSTWTGDEAFF.

The chain joins TRBV4-1 to TRBJ2-1; TRBD2 is a possible D gene (6 bases). This CDR3 has 13 residues. V gave up 3 bases and J gave up 10 bases, with 13 bases separating them. Germline values: CDR1 MGHRA, CDR2 YSYEKL. As DNA, the CDR3 is TGCGCCAGCAGCCATGAATCGGGAGACGAGCAGTTCTTC. Translation: CASSHESGDEQFF.

The chain carries TRBV9 and TRBJ2-3; TRBD2 matches at 9 bases. The CDR3 contains 16 residues. Germline V lookup: CDR1 SGDLS, CDR2 YYNGEE. Trimming cost V 4 bases and J 0 bases; bases outside gene matches: 6. DNA for the CDR3: TGTGCCAGCAGCCCCCTAGCGGGGTCAAGCACAGATACGCAGTATTTT. Translation gives CASSPLAGSSTDTQYF.

V usage is TRBV11-2 and J usage is TRBJ2-7, with 8 bases that match TRBD2. The germline V gene has CDR1 SGHAT and CDR2 FQNNGV. The length of the CDR3 is 14 residues. The trim removed 5 bases at V and 2 bases at J, leaving 5 bases unmatched. The CDR3 spells CASSPTSGPYEQYF. The CDR3, as DNA: TGTGCCAGCAGCCCTACTAGCGGACCCTACGAGCAGTACTTC.

This clone showed up just once. This chain joins TRBV4-1 and TRBJ2-2, with TRBD1 as a possible D gene (6 bases). V lost 4 bases and J lost 7, with 16 bases in between. CDR1 and CDR2 from the germline V gene are MGHRA and YSYEKL. There are 15 residues in the CDR3. The CDR3 coding sequence is TGCGCCAGCAGCCCGATGGGGGCCATCGGCGGGGAGCTGTTTTTT. Translation: CASSPMGAIGGELFF.

The gene calls are TRBV5-1 and TRBJ2-3; 10 positions agree with TRBD2. The germline V gene has CDR1 SGHRS and CDR2 YFSETQ. The ends lost 5 bases at V and 5 bases at J; junction bases unmatched: 11. The CDR3 covers 16 residues. The CDR3 coding sequence is TGCGCCAGCAGGAGTGGTCTAGCGGGAGATGTAGATACGCAGTATTTT. Translation: CASRSGLAGDVDTQYF.

This rearrangement joins TRBV18 to TRBJ1-4; D may be TRBD1 (5 bases). V lost 2 bases, J lost 3 bases, and 13 bases lay in between. Germline CDR1 reads KGHSH; CDR2 reads LQKENI. This CDR3 is 16 amino acids long. CDR3 in amino acids: CASSPGQAASNEKLFF. Written as DNA, the CDR3 is TGTGCCAGCTCACCAGGACAAGCCGCATCTAATGAAAAACTGTTTTTT.

The chain joins TRBV25-1 to TRBJ2-7; a possible D gene is TRBD2 (6 bases). The CDR3 has 14 amino acids. Germline CDR1 reads MGHDK; CDR2 reads SYGVNS. Trimming shortened V by 6 bases and J by 3 bases, and 15 bases separated the two germline ends. CDR3 nucleotide sequence: TGTGCCAGCAGGGGACTGGGTTATAGCTACGAGCAGTACTTC. It codes for CASRGLGYSYEQYF.

J is TRBJ2-2 and V is TRBV6-5; D is undetermined. CDR1 is MNHEY, CDR2 SVGAGI, per germline. Trimming took off 5 bases at V and 1 base at J, with 5 bases between the two ends. The CDR3 totals 13 residues. The CDR3 DNA sequence: TGTGCCAGCAGTCCCCGGAACACCGGGGAGCTGTTTTTT. It encodes CASSPRNTGELFF.

J is TRBJ1-2 and V is TRBV21-1; TRBD1 is the table's D call and was not checked against the DNA. TRBV21-1 is deemed a pseudogene. CDR3 size: 16 residues. The CDR3 here is CASSKGEDRGLYGYTF. CDR3 nucleotides: TGTGCCAGCAGCAAGGGAGAAGACAGGGGGCTGTATGGCTACACCTTC.

The chain joins TRBV5-8 to TRBJ2-1; 10 bases match TRBD1. Germline lookup yields CDR1 SGHTS and CDR2 YDEGEE. This CDR3 contains 16 residues. V lost 4 bases to trimming and J lost 4 bases; unmatched junction nucleotides: 8. The CDR3 nucleotides are TGTGCCAGCAGCCCCTATCGGACAGGGGGATACAATGAGCAGTTCTTC. Protein sequence: CASSPYRTGGYNEQFF.

The chain recombines TRBV19 with TRBJ2-7; 9 nucleotides match TRBD1. The CDR3 runs 16 residues. The ends lost 3 bases at V and 3 bases at J; junction bases unmatched: 9. The germline gives CDR1 LNHDA, CDR2 SQIVND (reference sequence). The CDR3 sequence: CASSILTGTGNYEQYF. CDR3 bases: TGTGCCAGTAGTATTCTAACCGGGACAGGGAACTACGAGCAGTACTTC.

J is TRBJ1-5 and V is TRBV7-9; the D gene is possibly TRBD1 (5 bases). Trimming removed 4 bases at V and 3 bases at J, with 13 bases between. This CDR3 has 15 residues. Germline-derived CDR1 and CDR2 are SEHNR and FQNEAQ (reference sequence). The DNA for the CDR3 is TGTGCCAGCAGCTCAGGGCGAGGTTCCAATCAGCCCCAGCATTTT. This sequence encodes CASSSGRGSNQPQHF.